This T cell receptor beta chain is drawn from a study of T cell responses to AZD1222 COVID-19 vaccine. Findings and limits, study-wide: Donors, mostly white British, included more females; clonal diversity was possibly underestimated. Sampling that yielded the repertoires occurred only after the peak T cell response.

To note about this clone: Its antigen is undetermined.

The protocol was immunoSEQ multiplex PCR, while the TCRdb copy is restricted to in-frame clones and leaves out a portion. This sample yields roughly 150,000 clones, of which 80% to 90% are seen a single time; about 6.9% belongs to the top ten. Here the sequenced sample was peripheral blood, taken on day 0 of AZD1222 vaccination. This clonotype originated in an adult in good health.

CDR3 in amino acids: CASSLTLNIQYF. CDR3 in DNA: TGTGCCAGCAGTCTTACTCTTAACATTCAGTACTTC. This sequence joins TRBV6-2 or TRBV6-3 and TRBJ2-4, with no clear D. This CDR3 comprises 12 residues. CDR1 is MNHEY, CDR2 SVGEGT, per germline. V was shortened by 5 bases and J by 7 bases, with 9 bases between the two germline ends.